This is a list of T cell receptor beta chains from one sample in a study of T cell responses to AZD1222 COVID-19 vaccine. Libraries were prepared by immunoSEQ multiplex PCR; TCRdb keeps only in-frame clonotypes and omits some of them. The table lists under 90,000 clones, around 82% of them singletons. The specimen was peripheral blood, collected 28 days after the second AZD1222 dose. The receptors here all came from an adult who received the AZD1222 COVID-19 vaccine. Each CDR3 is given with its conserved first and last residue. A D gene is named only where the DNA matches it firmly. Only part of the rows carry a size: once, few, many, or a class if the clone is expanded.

CASSPQGPSEAFF,TGTGCCAGCAGTCCACAGGGACCCTCGGAAGCTTTCTTT,TRBV27,NA,NA,TRBJ1-1
CAWNQGASDQPQHF,TGTGCCTGGAACCAGGGGGCGTCCGATCAGCCCCAGCATTTT,TRBV30,NA,TRBD1,TRBJ1-5
CASSSSWVGETQYF,TGTGCCAGCAGCTCCAGTTGGGTAGGGGAGACCCAGTACTTC,TRBV27,NA,NA,TRBJ2-5
CASSSGGKNEKLFF,TGTGCCAGCAGCTCGGGGGGGAAAAATGAAAAACTGTTTTTT,TRBV5-4,medium-sized,NA,TRBJ1-4
CGAGGAYEQYF,TGTGGGGCAGGGGGCGCTTACGAGCAGTACTTC,TRBV20-1,few,TRBD1,TRBJ2-7
CASSITGTPSYEQYF,TGTGCCAGTAGTATCACCGGGACACCTTCCTACGAGCAGTACTTC,TRBV19,NA,NA,TRBJ2-7
CASSQGNSNQPQHF,TGTGCCAGCAGCCAAGGGAATAGCAATCAGCCCCAGCATTTT,TRBV7-9,NA,NA,TRBJ1-5
CASGTRGNQPQHF,TGTGCCAGCGGAACAAGGGGGAATCAGCCCCAGCATTTT,TRBV6-5,NA,NA,TRBJ1-5
CAWSVRVGDSPLHF,TGTGCCTGGAGTGTGAGGGTAGGGGATTCACCCCTCCACTTT,TRBV30,NA,NA,TRBJ1-6
CASSEPASGTYEQYF,TGTGCCAGCAGTGAACCAGCTAGCGGGACCTACGAGCAGTACTTC,TRBV25-1,NA,TRBD2,TRBJ2-7
CASSLAGGGKTQYF,TGCGCCAGCAGCCTAGCGGGAGGCGGGAAGACCCAGTACTTC,TRBV4-1,few,TRBD2,TRBJ2-5
CASSLGTQRESSF,TGTGCCAGCAGCTTAGGTACCCAGCGGGAGTCTTCCTTC,TRBV7-2,NA,TRBD2,TRBJ2-7
CASSYRAGLREGNNEQFF,TGTGCCAGCAGTTACAGGGCCGGCCTAAGAGAGGGAAACAATGAGCAGTTCTTC,TRBV27,few,NA,TRBJ2-1
CASSVATAGHGNSPLHF,TGTGCCAGCAGCGTAGCTACTGCGGGACATGGTAATTCACCCCTCCACTTT,TRBV9,NA,NA,TRBJ1-6
CSVGTGGNTEAFF,TGCAGCGTTGGGACAGGGGGGAACACTGAAGCTTTCTTT,TRBV29-1,NA,TRBD1,TRBJ1-1
CASSWDRGPYNEQFF,TGTGCCAGCAGTTGGGACAGGGGGCCCTACAATGAGCAGTTCTTC,TRBV6-2/TRBV6-3,NA,TRBD1,TRBJ2-1
CAGQDTSGANVLTF,TGTGCTGGACAGGACACCTCTGGGGCCAACGTCCTGACTTTC,TRBV28,NA,TRBD1,TRBJ2-6
CASSLLTGGYNEQFF,TGTGCCAGCAGCTTATTGACGGGAGGGTACAATGAGCAGTTCTTC,TRBV7-3,NA,TRBD2,TRBJ2-1
CASSYGYSGRAVYEQYF,TGTGCCAGCAGTTACGGATATAGCGGGAGGGCAGTTTACGAGCAGTACTTC,TRBV6-2/TRBV6-3,NA,TRBD2,TRBJ2-7
CASSYRAGANVLTF,TGTGCCAGCAGTTACAGGGCTGGGGCCAACGTCCTGACTTTC,TRBV6-5,NA,NA,TRBJ2-6
CASSLGLTGGFETQYF,TGTGCCAGCAGCTTAGGATTGACAGGGGGCTTCGAGACCCAGTACTTC,TRBV7-2,NA,TRBD1,TRBJ2-5
CASSQQPLAGSHYEQYF,TGTGCCAGCAGCCAGCAACCTCTAGCGGGGTCGCATTACGAGCAGTACTTC,TRBV4-2,NA,TRBD2,TRBJ2-7
CAFHRGVGRGSTQYF,TGTGCCTTCCACCGGGGGGTCGGGAGAGGGTCTACGCAGTATTTT,TRBV30,NA,TRBD2,TRBJ2-3
CASSSNTGEGYGYTF,TGTGCCAGCAGCTCTAATACAGGGGAGGGCTATGGCTACACCTTC,TRBV7-2,NA,TRBD1,TRBJ1-2
CASSPGGANEKLFF,TGTGCCAGCAGCCCGGGGGGCGCTAATGAAAAACTGTTTTTT,TRBV28,NA,NA,TRBJ1-4
CASSHRDIQETQYF,TGTGCCAGCAGTCACCGGGACATTCAAGAGACCCAGTACTTC,TRBV5-4,NA,NA,TRBJ2-5
CASSLQGRKGEPQHF,TGTGCCAGCAGTTTGCAGGGCAGAAAGGGAGAGCCCCAGCATTTT,TRBV28,NA,NA,TRBJ1-5
CASSARTSGLGPNEQFF,TGTGCCAGCAGCGCCCGGACTAGCGGGCTTGGTCCTAATGAGCAGTTCTTC,TRBV7-3,NA,TRBD2,TRBJ2-1
CASSPALGRGGTEAFF,TGTGCCAGTAGTCCCGCGTTAGGCAGGGGGGGGACTGAAGCTTTCTTT,TRBV19,NA,TRBD1,TRBJ1-1
CAIRGDRGDQETQYF,TGTGCCATCAGGGGAGACAGGGGGGACCAAGAGACCCAGTACTTC,TRBV10-3,NA,TRBD1,TRBJ2-5
CASSLAYNEQFF,TGTGCCAGCAGTTTAGCCTACAATGAGCAGTTCTTC,TRBV12-3/TRBV12-4,NA,NA,TRBJ2-1